This TCR beta chain is from a study of technical replicates of blood from a few donors. The method was immunoSEQ multiplex PCR; TCRdb's version includes in-frame clones alone and lacks a portion of them. The table records about 82,000 clones, just over 95% of them present only once. V was clipped by 0 bases and J by 3 bases, with 11 bases between them. This CDR3 spans 15 amino acids. Germline values: CDR1 MDHEN, CDR2 SYDVKM. The V and J genes are TRBV28 and TRBJ2-5; possible D gene TRBD1, 5 bases. The sequence was collected from a human donor in good health. What was sequenced was T cells isolated from PBMCs. In DNA, the CDR3 is TGTGCCAGCAGTTTATGGACAGAAGGGGAAGAGACCCAGTACTTC. Its translation is CASSLWTEGEETQYF.